The table lists the clone carrying this T cell receptor beta chain with a few counts. What it recognizes is unknown. Assembly of TCR beta libraries relied on iRepertoire HTBI primers together with Arm-PCR of CDR3 regions. Authors' data handling: Analysis of the samples identified under 80 TRBV and more than eleven TRBJ segments. Via MiXCR, TCRdb re-called the multiplex PCR reads, giving one row per CDR3 protein. It is TCRdb's table, rather than the study itself, that gives the V and J calls and clone size. The table records about 450,000 distinct CDR3 sequences, 23% of them present only once. These data belong to a study of regulatory T cells in long-lasting Graves disease. Regarding the study as a whole: Persistent patients shared more public clonotypes (about 2,600) than new patients (about 960). Persistent cases favored TRBV28, TRBJ1-2 and TRBJ2-5. Compared with new cases, persistent Graves' patients showed reduced TCR diversity.

The CDR3 has 15 amino acids. V lost 4 bases and J 0 bases, leaving 12 bases between the germline ends. CDR1 SGHVS and CDR2 FQNEAQ come from the germline V gene. Time point denoted: persistent/refractory GD, antithyroid drugs over 5 years with positive TRAb. The authors made the TCR library using RNA they extracted from PBMCs. The rearrangement joins TRBV7-8 to TRBJ1-1; D unresolved. The specimen comprised peripheral blood mononuclear cells (PBMCs), sampled when the disease was refractory, from a patient treated with antithyroid drugs. The receptor was isolated from a female donor with Graves disease. The CDR3 here is CASSSPGGMNTEAFF. The CDR3 DNA is TGTGCCAGCAGCTCCCCGGGAGGAATGAACACTGAAGCTTTCTTT. Complete variable domain (other parts from reference TRBV7-8 and TRBJ1-1): GAGVSQSPRYKVAKRGQDVALRCDPISGHVSLFWYQQALGQGPEFLTYFQNEAQLDKSGLPSDRFFAERPEGSVSTLKIQRTQQEDSAVYLCASSSPGGMNTEAFFGQGTRLTVV.